One T cell receptor (beta chain) is described in this entry. What it binds is not known. The germline CDR1 and CDR2 sequences are MNHEY and SVGAGI. The germline V and J ends were trimmed by 7 bases and 10 bases, with 16 bases remaining between them. CDR3 length: 12 amino acids. The sample is drawn from a study of T cells in localized non-small cell lung cancer. Regarding the study as a whole: Those with higher blood T cell density had longer overall survival.

TCRdb's copy holds only in-frame clones and misses some; the assay was immunoSEQ multiplex PCR. The table includes tens of thousands of clones, about 91% detected once. The sequenced sample was peripheral blood, obtained before any cancer treatment. This chain joins TRBV6-5 and TRBJ1-1; the D is unclear. The receptor comes from a female donor at least 60 years old with stage I lung adenocarcinoma. CDR3 region: CASNPGPPGAFF. DNA of the CDR3: TGTGCCAGCAACCCCGGGCCCCCTGGAGCTTTCTTT.